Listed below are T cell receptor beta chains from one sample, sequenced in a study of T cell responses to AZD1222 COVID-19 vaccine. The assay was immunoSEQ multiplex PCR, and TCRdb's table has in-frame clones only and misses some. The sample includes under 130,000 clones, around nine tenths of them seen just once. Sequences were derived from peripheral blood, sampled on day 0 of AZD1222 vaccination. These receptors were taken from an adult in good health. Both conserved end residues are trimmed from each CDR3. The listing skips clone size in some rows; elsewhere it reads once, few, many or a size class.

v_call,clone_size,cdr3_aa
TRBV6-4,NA,ASSVDTYNEQF
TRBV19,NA,ASSRDSWGTGELF
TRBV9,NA,ASSVGGNSYNEQF
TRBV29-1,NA,SVMTSGSTDTQY
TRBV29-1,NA,SVRGLAGAGNNEQF
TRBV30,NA,ACSGETYNSPLH
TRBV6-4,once,ASSAQPGQGTPLH
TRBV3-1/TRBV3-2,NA,ASSPAAGQETQY
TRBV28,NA,ASSSEKTGWNSPLH
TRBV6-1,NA,ASSEGAGNTRPQH
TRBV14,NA,ASGTSGRQTQY
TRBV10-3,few,AISDIDPGRNGYT
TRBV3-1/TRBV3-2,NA,ASSQGGLRDNEQF
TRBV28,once,ASSFQGISYNEQF
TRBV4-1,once,ASSQEEGYEQY
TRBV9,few,ASSVVGAGGSEQY
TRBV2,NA,ASSETSSTDTQY
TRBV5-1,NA,ASSLDGQGNTEAF
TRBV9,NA,ASSSLMVEQF
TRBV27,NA,ASSPATSGSSYEQY
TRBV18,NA,ASSPGKPNNEQF
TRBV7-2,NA,ASSLSQGSYNEQF
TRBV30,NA,AWSTTEGASYNSPLH
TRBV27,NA,ASRTDGSYEQY
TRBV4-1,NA,ASSLREGYVTNEKLF
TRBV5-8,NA,ASQGRDAYEQY
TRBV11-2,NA,ASSWPGTGGSPLH
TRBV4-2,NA,ASSQHPGQGFDYGYT
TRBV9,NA,ASSVVRRGNTEAF
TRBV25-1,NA,ASSGTMRGELF
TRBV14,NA,ASSQFGQGASGELF
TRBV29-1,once,SALETYEQY
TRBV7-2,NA,ASSLALAGRIEQF
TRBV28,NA,ASSLLRPGHGVAY
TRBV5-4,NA,ASTGTSGNNEQF